This T cell receptor beta chain was profiled in a study of T cell changes during pregnancy in multiple sclerosis. Assay used: immunoSEQ multiplex PCR; TCRdb lists only in-frame clones, some missing. Counted here are some 77,000 clones, around 94% occurring once; the ten biggest clones make up 2.1%. The sample consisted of peripheral blood, taken in the second trimester of pregnancy. The TCR sequence derives from a female donor in good health, enrolled as a control in a pregnancy study.

In DNA form, the CDR3 reads TGTGCCAGCAGCCAAGTTGGGGACATCTATGGCTACACCTTC. Protein sequence: CASSQVGDIYGYTF. The chain employs TRBV4-2 and TRBJ1-2; D perhaps matches TRBD1 (6 bases). The CDR3 extends over 14 amino acids. Germline values: CDR1 LGHNA, CDR2 YNFKEQ. V dropped 1 base and J dropped 4 bases, with 10 bases sitting between them.